These 8 T cell receptor beta chains share one sample of origin, sequenced in a study of blood T cell repertoires in COVID-19. Produced via immunoSEQ multiplex PCR; TCRdb's table is partial and in-frame only. The sample contains 400,000 to 550,000 clones, approximately 90% of which appear only once. The sample consisted of peripheral blood. Every receptor here comes from a woman in her 30s with acute or convalescent COVID-19.

This clone was seen a single time. The chain couples TRBV6-6 to TRBJ1-6, with D unresolved. The length of the CDR3 is 14 residues. Trimming removed 4 bases from V and 7 bases from J, with 11 bases in between. Germline CDR1 is MNHNY and CDR2 is SVGAGI (reference sequence). The CDR3 loop is CASSFVQTNSPLHF. In DNA form, the CDR3 reads TGTGCCAGCAGTTTTGTACAGACAAATTCACCCCTCCACTTT.

The rearrangement links TRBV2 to TRBJ2-7, with D maybe TRBD2 (6 bases). From germline, CDR1 is SNHLY and CDR2 FYNNEI. V shed 9 bases and J shed 7 bases, with 7 bases lying between them. The CDR3 is made up of 9 amino acids. This chain's CDR3 is CARGGEQYF. CDR3 coding DNA: TGTGCCAGGGGAGGAGAGCAGTACTTC.

This clone was seen only a few times. V is TRBV14 and J is TRBJ2-7; D possibly corresponds to TRBD1 (6 bases). Trimming took off 0 bases at V and 0 bases at J, with 18 bases between the two ends. CDR3 length: 18 amino acids. Germline V CDR1 and CDR2: SGHDN, FVKESK. The CDR3 sequence: CASSQDRFGTQSSYEQYF. The CDR3 DNA reads TGTGCCAGCAGCCAAGATCGCTTCGGGACACAGAGCTCCTACGAGCAGTACTTC.

V and J are TRBV5-1 and TRBJ1-2; TRBD1 matches 7 bases. Germline V gene lookup returns CDR1 SGHRS and CDR2 YFSETQ. The length of the CDR3 is 15 residues. Losses at the gene ends were 4 bases for V and 4 bases for J; bases not matched to a gene: 10. The CDR3 DNA sequence: TGCGCCAGCAGCCTCGGGACAGCTGATTTCTATGGCTACACCTTC. Translation: CASSLGTADFYGYTF.

The J gene is TRBJ2-2, the V gene TRBV18; TRBD2 matches at 9 bases. CDR1 is KGHSH, CDR2 LQKENI, per germline. With 1 base clipped from V and 7 bases from J, the junction kept 7 bases outside the gene matches. The CDR3 is 16 residues long. CDR3 amino acids: CASSPQLAGSSGELFF. In DNA form, the CDR3 reads TGTGCCAGCTCACCACAGCTAGCGGGGAGCAGCGGGGAGCTGTTTTTT.

The chain employs TRBV7-8 and TRBJ2-2; maybe TRBD2 (7 bases). The CDR3 spans 19 residues. Germline V gene data show CDR1 as SGHVS and CDR2 as FQNEAQ. Trimming pared 1 base from V and 4 bases from J, leaving 22 bases between. The CDR3 sequence: CASSLGRGGAPPGTGELFF. For the CDR3, the DNA is TGTGCCAGCAGCTTAGGGAGGGGGGGGGCCCCCCCGGGCACCGGGGAGCTGTTTTTT.

V gene TRBV2 combines with J gene TRBJ1-1; TRBD1 matches at 9 bases. This CDR3 is built from 14 residues. Germline V gene lookup returns CDR1 SNHLY and CDR2 FYNNEI. Germline trimming cut 11 bases from V and 3 bases from J; bases unmatched to any gene: 10. CDR3 protein: CAGGQGLRDTEAFF. Written as DNA, the CDR3 is TGTGCCGGGGGACAGGGCCTCCGGGACACTGAAGCTTTCTTT.

This clone was seen just once. This chain uses TRBV5-6 with TRBJ2-1; D uncertain. The germline gives CDR1 SGHDT, CDR2 YYEEEE. The CDR3 sequence is 14 residues long. V was shortened by 1 base and J by 8 bases, with 13 bases between the two germline ends. The CDR3 DNA follows: TGTGCCAGCAGCTTGACGGCGACTGGCGATGAGCAGTTCTTC. Its protein is CASSLTATGDEQFF.